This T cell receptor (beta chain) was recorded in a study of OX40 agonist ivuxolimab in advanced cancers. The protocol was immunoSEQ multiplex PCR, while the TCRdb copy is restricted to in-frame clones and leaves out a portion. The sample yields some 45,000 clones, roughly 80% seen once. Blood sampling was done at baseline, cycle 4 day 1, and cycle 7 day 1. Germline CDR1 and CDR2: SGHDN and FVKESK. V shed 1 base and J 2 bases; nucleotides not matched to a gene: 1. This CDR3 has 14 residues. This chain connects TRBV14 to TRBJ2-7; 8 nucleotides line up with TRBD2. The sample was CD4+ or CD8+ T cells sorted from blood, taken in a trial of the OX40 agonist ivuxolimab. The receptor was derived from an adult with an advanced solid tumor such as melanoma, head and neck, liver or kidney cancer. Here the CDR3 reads CASSQAGGPYEQYF. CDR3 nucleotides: TGTGCCAGCAGCCAAGCGGGGGGGCCCTACGAGCAGTACTTC.